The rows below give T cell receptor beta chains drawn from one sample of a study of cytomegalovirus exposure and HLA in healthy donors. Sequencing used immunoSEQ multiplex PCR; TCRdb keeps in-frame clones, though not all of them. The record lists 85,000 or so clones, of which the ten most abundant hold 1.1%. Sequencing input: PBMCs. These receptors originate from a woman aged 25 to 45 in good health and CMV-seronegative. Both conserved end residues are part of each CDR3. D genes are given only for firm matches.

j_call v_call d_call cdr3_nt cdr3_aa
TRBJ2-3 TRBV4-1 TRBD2 TGCGCCAGCAGCCAAGATTATCTAGCGGCCAACACAGATACGCAGTATTTT CASSQDYLAANTDTQYF
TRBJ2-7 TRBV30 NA TGTGCCTGGACCCAATCGGGGTCTGGCGAGCAGTACTTC CAWTQSGSGEQYF
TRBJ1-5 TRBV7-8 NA TGTGCCAGCAGCCCAGAGGGACTACTTAGCAATCAGCCCCAGCATTTT CASSPEGLLSNQPQHF
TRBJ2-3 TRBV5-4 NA TGTGCCAGCAGCTGGGCCGCAGATACGCAGTATTTT CASSWAADTQYF
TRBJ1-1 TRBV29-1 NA TGCAGCGTTACACAGGGAAGAGTCACTGAAGCTTTCTTT CSVTQGRVTEAFF
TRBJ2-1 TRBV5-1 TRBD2 TGCGCCAGCAGCCCCCTTGGTACTAGCGGGGATGAGCAGTTCTTC CASSPLGTSGDEQFF
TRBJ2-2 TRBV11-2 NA TGTGCCAGCAGCTTAGTAGCCGGGGAGCTGTTTTTT CASSLVAGELFF
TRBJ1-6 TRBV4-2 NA TGTGCCAGCAGCCAAGATTTCCGGGTAGGGGTCAATTCACCCCTCCACTTT CASSQDFRVGVNSPLHF
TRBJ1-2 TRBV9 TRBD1 TGTGCCAGCAGCGAGGGACAGGGGATGTATGGCTACACCTTC CASSEGQGMYGYTF
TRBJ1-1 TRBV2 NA TGTGCCAGCAGTGAATCGGCGGCAGGGTGGTTGAACACTGAAGCTTTCTTT CASSESAAGWLNTEAFF
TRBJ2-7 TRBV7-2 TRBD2 TGTGCCAGCAGCTTCCCAGGACTAGCGGTCTACGAGCAGTACTTC CASSFPGLAVYEQYF
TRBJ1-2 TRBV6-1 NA TGTGCCAGCAGCCGGACAGATACTAACTATGGCTACACCTTC CASSRTDTNYGYTF
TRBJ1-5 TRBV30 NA TGTGCCTGGAGTGTACGGAGTGAGCAGCCCCAGCATTTT CAWSVRSEQPQHF
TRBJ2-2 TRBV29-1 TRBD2 TGCAGCGTGGCTAGCGGTACTAACACCGGGGAGCTGTTTTTT CSVASGTNTGELFF
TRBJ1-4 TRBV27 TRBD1 TGTGCCAGCAGTTTTTCCGACAGGGACGAAAAACTGTTTTTT CASSFSDRDEKLFF
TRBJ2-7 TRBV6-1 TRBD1 TGTGCCAGCAGTGTAGGGACAGGGAGCTCCTACGAGCAGTACTTC CASSVGTGSSYEQYF
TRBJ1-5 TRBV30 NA TGTGCCTGGAGTGTAGAGACTAATCAGCCCCAGCATTTT CAWSVETNQPQHF
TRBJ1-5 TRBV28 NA TGTGCCAGCAGTTTAGCGGGGGGTAGCAATCAGCCCCAGCATTTT CASSLAGGSNQPQHF